This TCR beta chain is from a study of cytomegalovirus exposure and HLA in healthy donors. Whole-study results and caveats: Most of the CMV-associated TCR beta chains (in a later analysis) appeared to be HLA-restricted. Presence/absence analyses assumed roughly uniform sequencing depth across donors.

With regard to this clone: Its antigen is still unknown.

This CDR3 is built from 15 residues. Germline V CDR1 and CDR2: LNHDA, SQIVND (reference sequence). V lost 3 bases to trimming and J lost 9 bases, with 15 bases between them. In the PCR, 60 Vbeta and 13 Jbeta primers were used. Produced via immunoSEQ multiplex PCR; TCRdb's table is partial and in-frame only. The table lists around 100,000 clones, 74% of them singletons. Sequenced input: PBMCs. This receptor was taken from a middle-aged man in good health and CMV-seropositive. V usage is TRBV19 and J usage is TRBJ1-6, with a weak D call TRBD1 (6 bases). The CDR3 reads CASSIRGQGSSPLHF. The CDR3, as DNA: TGTGCCAGTAGTATCAGAGGGCAGGGGAGTTCACCCCTCCACTTT.